This T cell receptor beta chain appears in the sequencing data of a study of cytomegalovirus exposure and HLA in healthy donors (dated by TCRdb to about 2017). Turning to the overall study: An earlier analysis of some 600 of the donors reported about 280 Gb of sequence data and 90 million to 120 million unique TCR beta sequences obtained from around 170 million T cells. Rather than using new phenotypic data, the later analysis identified candidate immune exposures from TCR beta sequences and from how often those sequences occurred across donors. An earlier analysis of 500 to 650 of the donors applied high-throughput TCR beta sequencing to assess whether each TCR beta V gene segment acted as functional or pseudogenic. Roughly 5 DR-DQ haplotypes were handled as single units for association and clustering, since linkage in the cohort was strong. Donor age, sex, ethnicity and CMV serostatus were compiled together with the repertoire data. A separate validation cohort of over a hundred different subjects was used in addition to the 666-subject first cohort. HLA typing included class I and class II loci at four-digit resolution. Genome-wide SNP genotypes for about 55% of the roughly 670 donors were used in a later genetic analysis, which treated that subset as a discovery cohort. The number of typed donors differed by locus: about 620-630 for A, B, C, DRB1 and DQB1; approximately 530 for DQA1; roughly 600 for DPA1; and roughly 470 for DPB1. Across some 400 genotyped donors of the cohort, an average of approximately 220,000 unique TCR beta nucleotide sequences per donor were sequenced, and roughly 18% of those sequences were non-productive. The aim of the study was to test whether cataloging public T cell receptors could identify signatures of past pathogen exposure. High-throughput TCR immunosequencing, statistical association of individual TCRs with disease status, and machine learning were combined to predict cytomegalovirus infection status. Of the roughly 390 genotyped donors, 65% to 90% fell in the genetic ancestry cluster associated with self-reported Caucasian donors. All discovery cohort repertoires had been generated on a single sequencing platform. An early release covering roughly 600 HLA-typed donors comprised about 300 gigabases of sequencing data and tens of millions of unique TCR sequences. The study used immunosequencing to profile the T cell repertoires of more than 650 subjects and linked those repertoires to cytomegalovirus serostatus. A later analysis re-analyzed previously published TCR beta repertoires from roughly 600 donors and added high-resolution HLA genotyping to study TCR occurrence patterns. Results the study describes overall, beyond this receptor: At a false discovery rate of 0.05, a later analysis linked 16,951 TCR beta sequences to specific HLA alleles. Across donors, most TCR sequences were observed very rarely, whereas some public TCRs were present in many individuals. A cluster of highly shared sequence variants was judged likely to represent a technical artifact of the sequencing pipeline. A later genetic analysis reported fewer N-insertions in productive TCRs among donors in an Asian-associated ancestry cluster than the approximately 670-donor mean. This cohort had only TCR beta chains sequenced, and the lack of alpha or paired-chain data limited which features could be detected. The authors suggested that the approach could potentially be generalized to other disease states and immunological phenotypes. Correlated functional status among segregating V segments might be attributable to linkage disequilibrium, but an unknown experimental factor could not be ruled out. In a later analysis, the rate of TCR association differed among HLA loci, with DRB1 alleles having the most associated TCRs and HLA-C alleles having the fewest. A further reported finding was that TCR beta sequences accurately predicted the HLA-A and HLA-B alleles for most subjects in the first cohort. A few of the identified cytomegalovirus-associated TCR beta chains were confirmed in vitro to be specific for cytomegalovirus antigens. The study gave a list of about 170 TCR beta chains associated with cytomegalovirus. In a later genetic analysis, a missense DCLRE1C variant was associated with V-gene and J-gene trimming of TCR beta chains, and the association was replicated in an independent cohort. According to a later analysis, most CMV-associated TCR beta chains appeared to be HLA-restricted, and the HLA associations seemed to be driven largely by CMV exposure. Strong co-occurrence of HLA alleles, especially DR and DQ, made assigning TCR associations to individual alleles difficult. For the cohort, immune exposure information was limited to CMV serostatus. Because some donors lacked HLA typing at each locus, the association tests relied only on the typed subset. Presence/absence analyses assumed roughly uniform sequencing depth across donors, an assumption that may not hold. In an earlier analysis of some 500 of the donors, most TCR beta V segments were observed in productive rearrangements about 90% or about 30% of the time, broadly matching IMGT annotations. Cytomegalovirus status was reported to be diagnosed by the classifier with high specificity and sensitivity in both the original and validation cohorts. Some IMGT-functional V segments, including TRBV6-2 and TRBV6-3, could not be distinguished by the 87-base-pair reads and were therefore excluded. Because counts were too low, roughly 16 rarely observed V segments, including chromosome 9 orphons, were excluded from the earlier analysis of 500 to 700 of the donors. In a later analysis, several top co-occurrence clusters were reported to appear linked to parvovirus B19, influenza, CMV and Epstein-Barr virus. In a later analysis, HLA-associated TCR beta chains showed more clonal expansion and lower generation probabilities than non-associated chains that were equally common.

From the cysteine up to the phenylalanine, the CDR3 has a length of 16 residues. Only the CDR3 DNA is retained, 48 bases long and in frame from the first base. In the germline V gene (reference sequence), CDR1 corresponds to WNHNN and CDR2 to SYGVQD. V ends up 6 bases short and J 6 bases short, with an unmatched junction base count of 7. The library was produced with the immunoSEQ multiplex PCR assay. A mixture of 60 forward primers for TCR Vbeta segments and 13 reverse primers for TCR Jbeta segments was used in the multiplex PCR. The CDR3 region of rearranged TCR beta genes was amplified from genomic DNA with a multiplex PCR assay. On the Illumina HiSeq System, the amplified TCR beta libraries were sequenced as 87-base-pair reads. Processing in the source paper ran as follows. Across the 500 to 850 repertoires, a later analysis counted 80 million or so unique TCR beta chains, about 10 million of which were shared by at least two donors. A nearest-neighbor algorithm error-corrected the raw reads and collapsed the reads into unique sequences, merging closely related sequences to remove PCR and sequencing errors. V, D and J gene segments were assigned by aligning CDR3 sequences to IMGT reference sequences. For a sequence to be retained, a match of at least six nucleotides was required to both a V gene segment and a J gene segment. A rearrangement was called productive if the CDR3 had no stop codons and remained in frame with V and J, and every other rearrangement was called non-productive. CDR3 was defined by IMGT convention, running from the second conserved V-encoded cysteine to the conserved J-encoded phenylalanine. The earlier analysis of fewer than 700 of the donors excluded sequences that lacked an unambiguous match to a single V gene segment. An earlier analysis of under 750 of the donors called V segments functional above 56.7% productive rearrangements and segregating when the between-donor standard deviation exceeded 5%. To diagnose cytomegalovirus status from the catalog of TCR beta chain sequences, a statistical classification framework was built. V and J gene assignment, in a later analysis, came from comparing TCR nucleotide sequences with IMGT/GENE-DB human TR gene sequences. In a later analysis, CDR3 sequences and most-parsimonious VDJ recombination scenarios were assigned using the TCRdist pipeline. A later analysis defined each TCR beta chain by its CDR3 amino acid sequence plus V-gene family, and excluded reads lacking a unique V-gene family. In a later analysis, around 650 highly shared, low-generation-probability nucleotide sequences were removed to address suspected cross-contamination and a sequencing artifact. In a later analysis, a clonal expansion index was calculated for each public chain from normalized within-repertoire ranks of inferred template counts. In a later analysis, generation probabilities were computed using a VDJ recombination model fitted to out-of-frame rearrangements, and the results were checked against IGoR. A later analysis scored TCR-TCR, TCR-HLA and TCR-CMV co-occurrence with hypergeometric tests, applying a repertoire-size bias correction to TCR pairs. In a later analysis, false discovery rates were estimated by permuting HLA or CMV assignments 20 times. In a later analysis, co-occurring TCRs were grouped using DBSCAN, and TCRdist sequence similarity was added for clustering within HLA-allele-positive subsets. Repertoires with fewer than 30,000 or more than 120,000 public chains were left out of co-occurrence clustering, as were five repertoires with anomalous nucleotide sharing. The table comes from immuneACCESS by way of TCRdb, which keeps in-frame sequences with V and J called. Part of the clones is missing from these tables; in studies checked, under half for an unresolved V gene and the rest for unknown reasons. Clone size and V and J calls were adopted from that table, with D and trimming inferred from the DNA. The sample table contains under 130,000 clones; only one count was recorded for around 80% of them. Roughly 4.9% of the sample is in the top ten clones.

Notes on this clone: It has no known antigen specificity. No much larger clone exists at a distance of one base, and base qualities are not known.

In total, roughly 670 healthy bone marrow donors made up the cohort. At the time of sampling, all cohort members were nominally healthy, though unrecorded immune exposures were likely present. The donor tested CMV seropositive, placing the donor among the roughly 300 seropositive members of the cohort. Each donor provided a peripheral blood sample, and peripheral blood mononuclear cells were used for TCR beta sequencing. The Qiagen DNeasy Blood Extraction Kit was used to extract genomic DNA from the blood cell samples. The receptor comes from a female donor in good health and CMV-seropositive. Sequenced sample: PBMCs. Recombination joined TRBV10-1 with TRBJ2-2; the central 13 bases match TRBD2. The CDR3 amino acid sequence is: CASSAPLAGGAGELFF. The DNA sequence reads TGCGCCAGCAGCGCGCCACTAGCGGGAGGGGCCGGGGAGCTGTTTTTT.